This TCR beta chain comes out of a study of CXCR4 blockade with PD-1 therapy in pancreatic cancer (dated by TCRdb to the late 2010s). At the level of the whole study: Multiplex immunohistochemistry and TCRbeta immunosequencing of resected pancreatic ductal adenocarcinoma were combined in the study with ex vivo slice culture in which PD-1 and CXCR4 blockade were tested. To assess intratumoral heterogeneity, two geographically distinct regions from each of roughly 6 tumors were TCR-sequenced.

Using the immunoSEQ Assay at Adaptive Biotechnologies, the researchers immunosequenced TCRbeta CDR3 regions from the extracted DNA. As for how the authors treated the data: To measure the absolute abundance of each unique TCRbeta CDR3, the sequences were collapsed and filtered. Clonality, calculated using only productive in-frame rearrangements, was defined as 1 minus Pielou's evenness. Regional overlap was measured by following the top 100 nucleotide rearrangements across paired samples, and the Morisita index was used to compare paired samples with unrelated samples. The immunoSEQ Rearrangement Details tool was used to assess whether nucleotide rearrangements converged onto identical amino acid sequences. The immuneACCESS repertoire file appears here via TCRdb, limited to in-frame rearrangements. These files lack a portion of the clones; in checked studies, under half of the deficit traces to unresolved V genes, and the cause of the others is not known. V and J calls and clone size are given by that table; D and trimming were obtained from the DNA. Within this sample are a few thousand clones, with 41% of them counted one time only. The top ten hold around 17% of the sample.

The patients who supplied the archived tumor blocks had received no neoadjuvant therapy before resection. In the preserved-tissue arm, the study used about 31 surgical resection samples taken from more than 20 pancreatic ductal adenocarcinoma patients who had not previously been treated. DNA for the resection arm was extracted from ten 5-micron curls of FFPE tumor lying next to the multiplex immunohistochemistry slide. A remark on this clone: No cognate antigen has been identified for it. Base-call qualities are not available, and no considerably larger clone is one nucleotide away.

There are 12 amino acids in the CDR3, from cysteine to phenylalanine inclusive. The retained sequence is limited to the CDR3, 36 bases, with the frame set at the first base. For CDR1 and CDR2, the germline V gene (reference sequence) lists LNHDA and SQIVND. V gives up 6 bases and J gives up 8 bases, and the segment between their germline ends measures 11 bases. Points the paper makes about the study in general: Tumors had clonal expansion, with a mean productive clonality of around 0.14 compared with about 0.048 in healthy blood, yet clonality showed no correlation with survival. A strong correlation was found between the frequency of an amino acid clone and the number of distinct nucleotide rearrangements encoding that clone, which suggests convergent selection driven by common tumor antigens. Because only TCRbeta chains were sequenced, true antigen-specificity overlap among the convergent dominant clones remained unconfirmed, awaiting paired alpha-beta single-cell sequencing.

Input material: tumor tissue. The source of this sequence is a human donor with pancreatic ductal adenocarcinoma. The rearranged segments are TRBV19 and TRBJ2-1; TRBD2 is a possible D gene, resting on 6 matching bases. DNA sequence: TGTGCCAGTAGCCCGGGACTTTATGAGCAGTTCTTC. The encoded protein is CASSPGLYEQFF.